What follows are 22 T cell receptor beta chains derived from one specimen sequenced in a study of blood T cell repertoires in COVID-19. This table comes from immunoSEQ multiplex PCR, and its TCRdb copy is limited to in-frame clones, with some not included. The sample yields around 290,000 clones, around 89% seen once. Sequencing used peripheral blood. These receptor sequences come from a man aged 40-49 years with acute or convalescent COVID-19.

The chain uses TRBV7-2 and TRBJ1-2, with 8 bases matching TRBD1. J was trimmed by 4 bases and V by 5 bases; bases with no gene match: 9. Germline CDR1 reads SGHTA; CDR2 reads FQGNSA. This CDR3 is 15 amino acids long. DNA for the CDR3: TGTGCCAGCAGCCCGGAGACAGGGGTAGTCTATGGCTACACCTTC. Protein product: CASSPETGVVYGYTF. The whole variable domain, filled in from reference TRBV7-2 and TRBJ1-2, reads GAGVSQSPSNKVTEKGKDVELRCDPISGHTALYWYRQSLGQGLEFLIYFQGNSAPDKSGLPSDRFSAERTGGSVSTLTIQRTQQEDSAVYLCASSPETGVVYGYTFGSGTRLTVV.

DNA for the CDR3: TGTGCCAGCAGTCAATCAGGGGGCAATCAGCCCCAGCATTTT. This encodes CASSQSGGNQPQHF. V and J are TRBV28 and TRBJ1-5; a weak D match, TRBD1 (6 bases). CDR1 is MDHEN and CDR2 is SYDVKM in the germline V gene. This CDR3 spans 14 amino acids. V dropped 5 bases and J dropped 2 bases, with 10 bases sitting between them.

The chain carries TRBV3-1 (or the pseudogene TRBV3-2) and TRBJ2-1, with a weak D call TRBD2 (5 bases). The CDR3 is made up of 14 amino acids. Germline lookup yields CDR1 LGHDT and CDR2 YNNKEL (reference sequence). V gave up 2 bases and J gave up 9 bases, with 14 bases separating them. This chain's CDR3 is CASSQRLSGGEQFF. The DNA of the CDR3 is TGTGCCAGCAGCCAAAGGTTGAGCGGAGGTGAGCAGTTCTTC.

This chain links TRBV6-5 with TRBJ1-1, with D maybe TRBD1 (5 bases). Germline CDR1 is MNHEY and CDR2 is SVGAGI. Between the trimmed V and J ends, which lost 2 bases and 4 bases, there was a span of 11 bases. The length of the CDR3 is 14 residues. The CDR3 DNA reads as TGTGCCAGCAGTTACCAGGGAGGGCTCACTGAAGCTTTCTTT. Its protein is CASSYQGGLTEAFF.

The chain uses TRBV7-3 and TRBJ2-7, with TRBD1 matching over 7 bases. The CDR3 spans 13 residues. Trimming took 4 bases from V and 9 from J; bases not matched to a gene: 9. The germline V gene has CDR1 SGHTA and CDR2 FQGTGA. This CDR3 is CASSSDRQSTQYF. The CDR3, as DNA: TGTGCCAGCAGCTCGGACAGGCAGTCGACGCAGTACTTC. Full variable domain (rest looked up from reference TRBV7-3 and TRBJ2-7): GAGVSQTPSNKVTEKGKYVELRCDPISGHTALYWYRQSLGQGPEFLIYFQGTGAADDSGLPNDRFFAVRPEGSVSTLKIQRTERGDSAVYLCASSSDRQSTQYFGPGTRLTVT.

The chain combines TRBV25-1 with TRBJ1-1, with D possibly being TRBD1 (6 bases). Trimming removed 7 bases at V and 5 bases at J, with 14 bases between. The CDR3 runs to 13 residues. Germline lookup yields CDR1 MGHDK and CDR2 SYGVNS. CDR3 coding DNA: TGTGCCAGCAAACAGGGTGAAGGGACTGAAGCTTTCTTT. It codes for CASKQGEGTEAFF.

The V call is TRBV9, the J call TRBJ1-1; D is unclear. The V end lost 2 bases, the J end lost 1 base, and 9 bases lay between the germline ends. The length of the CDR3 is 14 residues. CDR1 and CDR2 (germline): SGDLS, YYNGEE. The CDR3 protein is CASSVMAGNTEAFF. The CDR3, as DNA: TGTGCCAGCAGCGTGATGGCAGGGAACACTGAAGCTTTCTTT.

CDR3 protein: CASSSLAYEQYF. The CDR3 DNA sequence: TGTGCCAGCAGTTCACTCGCCTACGAGCAGTACTTC. This chain links TRBV12-3 or TRBV12-4 with TRBJ2-7, with D hard to call. V was pared by 4 bases and J by 2 bases, with 6 bases between. The CDR3 spans 12 residues.

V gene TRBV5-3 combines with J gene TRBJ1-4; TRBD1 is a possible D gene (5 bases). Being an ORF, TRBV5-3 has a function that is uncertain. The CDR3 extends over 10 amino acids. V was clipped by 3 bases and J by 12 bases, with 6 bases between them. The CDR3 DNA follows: TGTGCCAGAAGCTCGGGGGAACTGTTTTTT. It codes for CARSSGELFF.

The CDR3 here is CSLEGGPNSPLHF. The DNA of the CDR3 is TGCAGCCTCGAGGGAGGCCCAAATTCACCCCTCCACTTT. This chain uses TRBV29-1 with TRBJ1-6; no clear D. Trimming took off 8 bases at V and 7 bases at J, with 15 bases between the two ends. CDR3 size: 13 residues. Germline lookup yields CDR1 SQVTM and CDR2 ANQGSEA. Variable domain in full (rest from reference TRBV29-1 and TRBJ1-6): SAVISQKPSRDICQRGTSLTIQCQVDSQVTMMFWYRQQPGQSLTLIATANQGSEATYESGFVIDKFPISRPNLTFSTLTVSNMSPEDSSIYLCSLEGGPNSPLHFGNGTRLTVT.

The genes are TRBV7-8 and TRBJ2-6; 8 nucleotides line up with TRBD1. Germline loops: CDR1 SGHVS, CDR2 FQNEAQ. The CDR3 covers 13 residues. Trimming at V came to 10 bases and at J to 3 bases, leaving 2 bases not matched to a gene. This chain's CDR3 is CATRGRGANVLTF. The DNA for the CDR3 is TGTGCCACCAGGGGGCGTGGGGCCAACGTCCTGACTTTC.

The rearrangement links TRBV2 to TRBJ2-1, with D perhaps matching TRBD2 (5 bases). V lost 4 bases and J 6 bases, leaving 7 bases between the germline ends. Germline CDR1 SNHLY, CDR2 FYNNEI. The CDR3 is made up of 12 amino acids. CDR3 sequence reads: CASSGGSNEQFF. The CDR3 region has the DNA TGTGCCAGCAGTGGTGGGAGCAATGAGCAGTTCTTC.

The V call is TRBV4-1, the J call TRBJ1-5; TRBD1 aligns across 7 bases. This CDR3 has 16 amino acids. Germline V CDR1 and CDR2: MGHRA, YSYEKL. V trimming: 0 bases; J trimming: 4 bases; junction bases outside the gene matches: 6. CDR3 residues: CASSQDRDSKNQPQHF. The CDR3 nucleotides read TGCGCCAGCAGCCAAGACCGGGACAGCAAAAATCAGCCCCAGCATTTT.

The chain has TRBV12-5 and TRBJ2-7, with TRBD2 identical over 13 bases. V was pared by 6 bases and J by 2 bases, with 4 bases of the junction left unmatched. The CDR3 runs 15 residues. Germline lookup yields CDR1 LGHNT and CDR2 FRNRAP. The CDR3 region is CASGPGLAGAYEQYF. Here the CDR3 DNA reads TGTGCTAGTGGGCCTGGACTAGCGGGAGCCTACGAGCAGTACTTC.

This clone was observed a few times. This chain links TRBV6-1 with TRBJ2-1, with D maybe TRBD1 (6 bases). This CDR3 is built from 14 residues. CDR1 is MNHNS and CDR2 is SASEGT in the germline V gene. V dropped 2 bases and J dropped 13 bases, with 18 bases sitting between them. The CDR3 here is CASSETFRQVEQFF. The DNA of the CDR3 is TGTGCCAGCAGTGAAACGTTTCGACAGGTTGAACAGTTCTTC.

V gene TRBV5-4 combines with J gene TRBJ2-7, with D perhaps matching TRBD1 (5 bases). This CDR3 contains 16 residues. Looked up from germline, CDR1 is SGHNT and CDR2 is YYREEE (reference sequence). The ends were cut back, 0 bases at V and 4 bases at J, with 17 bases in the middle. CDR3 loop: CASSLVQGSFSYEQYF. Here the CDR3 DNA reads TGTGCCAGCAGCTTGGTCCAGGGTAGTTTCTCTTACGAGCAGTACTTC.

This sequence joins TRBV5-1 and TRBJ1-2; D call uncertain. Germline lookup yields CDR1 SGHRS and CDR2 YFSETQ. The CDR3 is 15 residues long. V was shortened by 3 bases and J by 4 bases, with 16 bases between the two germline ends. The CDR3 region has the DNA TGCGCCAGCAGCTCCGACCCGGAGGGTATCTATGGCTACACCTTC. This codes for CASSSDPEGIYGYTF. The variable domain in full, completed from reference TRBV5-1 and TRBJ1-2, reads KAGVTQTPRYLIKTRGQQVTLSCSPISGHRSVSWYQQTPGQGLQFLFEYFSETQRNKGNFPGRFSGRQFSNSRSEMNVSTLELGDSALYLCASSSDPEGIYGYTFGSGTRLTVV.

The CDR3 here is CASSEGGHGTEAFF. In nucleotides, the CDR3 is TGTGCCAGCAGTGAAGGGGGCCATGGAACTGAAGCTTTCTTT. J is TRBJ1-1 and V is TRBV6-1, with D maybe TRBD1 (5 bases). The CDR3 has 14 residues. V lost 1 base, J lost 5 bases, and 11 bases lay in between. Germline lookup yields CDR1 MNHNS and CDR2 SASEGT.

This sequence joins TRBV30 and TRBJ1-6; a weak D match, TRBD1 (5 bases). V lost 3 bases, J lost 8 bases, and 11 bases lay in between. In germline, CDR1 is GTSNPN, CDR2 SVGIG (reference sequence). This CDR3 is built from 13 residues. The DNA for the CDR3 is TGTGCCTGGAGATGGGGCTCCGATTCACCCCTCCACTTT. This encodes CAWRWGSDSPLHF.

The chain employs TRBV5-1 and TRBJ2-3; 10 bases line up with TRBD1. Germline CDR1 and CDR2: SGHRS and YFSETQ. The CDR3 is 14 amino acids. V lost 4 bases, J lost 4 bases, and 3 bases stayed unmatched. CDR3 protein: CASSRDRGSDTQYF. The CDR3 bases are TGCGCCAGCAGCAGGGACAGGGGATCAGATACGCAGTATTTT.

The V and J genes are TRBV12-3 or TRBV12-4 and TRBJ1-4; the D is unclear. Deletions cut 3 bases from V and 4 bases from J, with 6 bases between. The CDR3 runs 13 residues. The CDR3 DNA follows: TGTGCCAGCAGTTTGCTCAGTAATGAAAAACTGTTTTTT. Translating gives CASSLLSNEKLFF.

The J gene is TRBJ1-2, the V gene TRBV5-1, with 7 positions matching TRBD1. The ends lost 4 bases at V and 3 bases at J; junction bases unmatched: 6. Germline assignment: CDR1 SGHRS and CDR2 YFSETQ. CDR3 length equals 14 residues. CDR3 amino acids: CASSLGGQDYGYTF. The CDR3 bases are TGCGCCAGCAGCCTGGGAGGACAGGACTATGGCTACACCTTC.